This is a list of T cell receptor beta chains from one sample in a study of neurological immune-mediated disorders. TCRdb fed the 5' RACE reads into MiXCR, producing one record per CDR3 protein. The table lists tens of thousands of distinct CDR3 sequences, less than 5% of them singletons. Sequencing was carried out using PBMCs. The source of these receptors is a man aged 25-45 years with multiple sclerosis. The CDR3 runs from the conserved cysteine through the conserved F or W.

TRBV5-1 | CASSLGSTGKRDTEAFF
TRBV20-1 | CSARASAGTGKNGYTF
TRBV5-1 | CASSLTGALEQFF
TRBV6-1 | CASSEANGYEQYF
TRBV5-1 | CASSLDRGYEQYF
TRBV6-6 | CASSYSSLAGRSSYNEQFF
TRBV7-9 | CASSDAPSRWGYDQYF
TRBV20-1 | CSAGNTNYGYTF
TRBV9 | CASSRTGEYTGELFF
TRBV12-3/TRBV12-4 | CASSRSLVLYEQYF
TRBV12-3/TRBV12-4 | CASSERVKLFF
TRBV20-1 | CSARDIQGKTQYF
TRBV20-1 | CSAPKTGTQGEQFF
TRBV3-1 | CASSLGHKANYGYTF
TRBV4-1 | CASSLNGVSSYGYTF
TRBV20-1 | CSAQEGAYGYTF
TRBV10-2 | CASSAQTSYEQYF
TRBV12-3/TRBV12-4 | CASSQDRGQPQHF
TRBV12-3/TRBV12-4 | CASSFSTGTRASEQFF
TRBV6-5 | CASSSTSPYEQYF
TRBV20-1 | CSARRGANEQFF
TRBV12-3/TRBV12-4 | CASSLGGFADTQYF
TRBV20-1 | CSANQRAWSTDTQYF
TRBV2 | CARTALATGSYEQYF
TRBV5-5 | CASSFQGSYGYTF
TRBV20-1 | CSARDGGGSNQPQHF
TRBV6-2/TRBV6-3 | CASSYVRVFGQETQYF
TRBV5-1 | CASSWSSGDQPQNF
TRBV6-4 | CASSDGPGANVLTF
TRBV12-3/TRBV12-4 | CVSSRLAHTDTQYF
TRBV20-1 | CSARPPDRETEAFF
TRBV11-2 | CASSLVMGIETQYF
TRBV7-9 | CASSLVGGGTEAFF
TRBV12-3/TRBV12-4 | CASTSTRDRNTGELFF
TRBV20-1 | CSTHSGRGNGEQYF
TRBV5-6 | CASSLVGQVYEQYF
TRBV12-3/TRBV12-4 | CASSYREGIEAFF
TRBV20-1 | CSARTGLPYEQYF
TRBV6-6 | CASTEGGIETQYF
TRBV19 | CASMGVAEAFF
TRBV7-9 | CASSRLNMVSGEQFF
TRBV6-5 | CASSYVGDNEQFF
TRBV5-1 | CASSLEVGFDTEAFF
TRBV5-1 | CASSGEGQGMFSGELFF
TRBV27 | CASSFLQLGQPTEAFF
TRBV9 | CASSVEAGHLTDTQYF